The rows below give T cell receptor beta chains drawn from one sample of a study of blood T cell repertoires in COVID-19. Repertoires were generated with immunoSEQ multiplex PCR, while TCRdb's copy carries only in-frame clones and drops some. The top ten clones hold around 6.5% of a sample with some 260,000 clones, approximately 90% of them seen once. The sample taken for sequencing was peripheral blood. These receptors were obtained from a woman aged 30 to 39 with COVID-19, enrolled during active disease. Each CDR3 is given without its conserved first and last residue.

CDR3 protein	J gene	V gene
ASSQDHGRGAGVLRETQY	TRBJ2-5	TRBV4-1
ASSGNRAPGGYT	TRBJ1-2	TRBV2
ASSLSLGQWGTGELF	TRBJ2-2	TRBV28
ASSLVVASGGDNEQF	TRBJ2-1	TRBV7-2
ASSSAGTGRNEQF	TRBJ2-1	TRBV5-4
ASSQERTVNTEAF	TRBJ1-1	TRBV4-2
ASSPAGWEGYT	TRBJ1-2	TRBV7-9
ATSEGTGVGYT	TRBJ1-2	TRBV24-1
ASSPAGTVSEKLF	TRBJ1-4	TRBV6-2/TRBV6-3
ASRSASPYNSPLH	TRBJ1-6	TRBV27
ASSSRRGLDGYT	TRBJ1-2	TRBV27
ASSAQGGRNEQF	TRBJ2-1	TRBV10-1
ASSLHWEEKLF	TRBJ1-4	TRBV7-2
ASIPQWGQGTYEQY	TRBJ2-7	TRBV6-6
ASSSPGQGNEKLF	TRBJ1-4	TRBV5-1
ASSTIGQGTPYEQY	TRBJ2-7	TRBV19
ASSQGTAYNSPLH	TRBJ1-6	TRBV4-2
ASSQAGGSSYEQY	TRBJ2-7	TRBV4-3
ASSGNRANSPLH	TRBJ1-6	TRBV6-4
ASRRSGTPSSYNEQF	TRBJ2-1	TRBV19
ASSYPTGISEAF	TRBJ1-1	TRBV6-2/TRBV6-3
ASSLTGGQDTQY	TRBJ2-3	TRBV6-6
ASSEGSGEQETQY	TRBJ2-5	TRBV10-1
ASSDLPPGGNQPQH	TRBJ1-5	TRBV2
ASSFVLAGTDTQY	TRBJ2-3	TRBV11-2
ASSFRRGSTDTQY	TRBJ2-3	TRBV7-6
ASSPRTAPTGELF	TRBJ2-2	TRBV5-1
ASSPQGYTIY	TRBJ1-3	TRBV3-1/TRBV3-2
ASSLDYAAGNTIY	TRBJ1-3	TRBV27
ASSEGGLAGGETQY	TRBJ2-5	TRBV6-1
ASSYSGASGNTIY	TRBJ1-3	TRBV6-5
ASSPRPGQGSGNTIY	TRBJ1-3	TRBV7-6
ASSPGQGGNQPQH	TRBJ1-5	TRBV5-1
ASRSRGGSQPQH	TRBJ1-5	TRBV28
ASSRTGSDYEQY	TRBJ2-7	TRBV7-9
ASNNNGAGYEKLF	TRBJ1-4	TRBV19
AIGLQAGMSSGNEQF	TRBJ2-1	TRBV10-3
ASSGLNRVLANYGYT	TRBJ1-2	TRBV6-1
ASSLHRGTTDTQY	TRBJ2-3	TRBV5-1
ASSPGRVGGYT	TRBJ1-2	TRBV11-3
ASSSGQPSGANVLT	TRBJ2-6	TRBV11-3
ASSSVTGELF	TRBJ2-2	TRBV6-6
ASSFRTGHNQPQH	TRBJ1-5	TRBV28
ASSSPADSNYT	TRBJ1-2	TRBV5-4
ASSLGLAGDSYEQY	TRBJ2-7	TRBV3-1/TRBV3-2
ASSIVRLSSYNEQF	TRBJ2-1	TRBV19